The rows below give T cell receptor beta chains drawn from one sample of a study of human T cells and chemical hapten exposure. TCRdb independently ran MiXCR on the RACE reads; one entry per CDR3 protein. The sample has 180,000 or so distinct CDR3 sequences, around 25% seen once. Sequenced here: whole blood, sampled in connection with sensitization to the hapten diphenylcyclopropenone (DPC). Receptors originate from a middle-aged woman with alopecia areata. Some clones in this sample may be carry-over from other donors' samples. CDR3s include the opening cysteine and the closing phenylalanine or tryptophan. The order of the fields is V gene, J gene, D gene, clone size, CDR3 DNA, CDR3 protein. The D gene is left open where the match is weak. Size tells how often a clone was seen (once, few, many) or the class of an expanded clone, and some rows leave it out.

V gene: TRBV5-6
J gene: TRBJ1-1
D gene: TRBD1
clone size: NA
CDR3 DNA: TGTGCCAGCAGCTTGGGTGACAGGGGCACTGAAGCTTTCTTT
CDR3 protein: CASSLGDRGTEAFF

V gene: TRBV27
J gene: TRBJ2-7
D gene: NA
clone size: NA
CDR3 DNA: TGTGCCAGCAGTTTATGGTCCAACCGGGGCGAGCAGTACTTC
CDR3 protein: CASSLWSNRGEQYF

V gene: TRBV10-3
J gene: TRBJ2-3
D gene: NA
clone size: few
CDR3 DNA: TGTGCCATCAGGGGGACACGAGGCGCTGATACGCAGTATTTT
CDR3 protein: CAIRGTRGADTQYF

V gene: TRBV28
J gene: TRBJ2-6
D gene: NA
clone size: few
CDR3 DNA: TGTGCCAGCAGGGCCACTGGTGGGGCCAACGTCCTGACTTTC
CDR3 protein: CASRATGGANVLTF

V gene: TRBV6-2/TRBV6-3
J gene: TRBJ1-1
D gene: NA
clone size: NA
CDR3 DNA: TGTGCCAGCAGTTCGGGCTCAATGAACACTGAAGCTTTCTTT
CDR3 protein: CASSSGSMNTEAFF

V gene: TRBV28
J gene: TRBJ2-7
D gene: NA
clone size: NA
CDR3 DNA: TGTGCCAGCAGACTAGCGGGACAGGGAGCCTACGAGCAGTACTTC
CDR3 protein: CASRLAGQGAYEQYF

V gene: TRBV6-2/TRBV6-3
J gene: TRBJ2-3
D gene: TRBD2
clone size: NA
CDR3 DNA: TGTGCCAGCAGGACCGGGACTAGCGACACAGATACGCAGTATTTT
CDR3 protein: CASRTGTSDTDTQYF

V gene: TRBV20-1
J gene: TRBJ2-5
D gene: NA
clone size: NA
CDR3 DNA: TGCAGTGCTAGAAGGCTAGAAACACAAGAGACCCAGTACTTC
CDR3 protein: CSARRLETQETQYF

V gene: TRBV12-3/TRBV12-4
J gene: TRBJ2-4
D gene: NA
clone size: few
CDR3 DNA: TGTGCCAGCAGTTTAGGGTGGTTCCAAAACATTCAGTACTTC
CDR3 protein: CASSLGWFQNIQYF

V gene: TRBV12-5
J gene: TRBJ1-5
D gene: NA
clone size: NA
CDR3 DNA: TGTGCTAGTGGTTTGGTACAGGGGCCCCAGCATTTT
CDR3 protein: CASGLVQGPQHF

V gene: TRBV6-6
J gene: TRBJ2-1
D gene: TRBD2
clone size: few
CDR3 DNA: TGTGCCGCCCAGGACTTAGCGGGAGGGTACCATGAGCAGTTCTTC
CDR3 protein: CAAQDLAGGYHEQFF

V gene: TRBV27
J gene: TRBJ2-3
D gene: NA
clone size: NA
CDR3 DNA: TGTGCCAGCAGTCTCAGACATAGCACAGATACGCAGTATTTT
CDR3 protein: CASSLRHSTDTQYF

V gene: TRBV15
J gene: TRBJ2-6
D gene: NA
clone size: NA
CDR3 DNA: TGTGCCACCAGCAGGCCTACTCCCGAGGCGTGGGGGGCCAACGTCCTGACTTTC
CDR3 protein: CATSRPTPEAWGANVLTF

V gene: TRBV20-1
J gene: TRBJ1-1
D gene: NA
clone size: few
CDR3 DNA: TGCAGTGCTAGAGTGGGTAGGAACACTGAAGCTTTCTTT
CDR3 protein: CSARVGRNTEAFF

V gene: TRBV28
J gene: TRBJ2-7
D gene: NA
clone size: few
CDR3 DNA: TGTGCCAGCAGTTTATCGGCGGGAACCTCCTACGAGCAGTACTTC
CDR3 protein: CASSLSAGTSYEQYF

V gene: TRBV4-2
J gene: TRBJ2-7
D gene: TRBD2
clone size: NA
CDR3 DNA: TGTGCCAGCAGCCAAGCCGGCGGCGGGAGTTTGTACGAGCAGTACTTC
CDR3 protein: CASSQAGGGSLYEQYF

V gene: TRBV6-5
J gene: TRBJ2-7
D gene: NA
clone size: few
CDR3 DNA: TGTGCCAGCAGTTACTCGGAGCATGTGTACGAGCAGTACTTC
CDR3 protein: CASSYSEHVYEQYF

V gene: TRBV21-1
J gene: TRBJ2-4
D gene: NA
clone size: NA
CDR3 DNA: TGTGCCAGCAGTGGGGGAGCGGTGATGGAAAACATTCAGTACTTC
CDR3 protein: CASSGGAVMENIQYF

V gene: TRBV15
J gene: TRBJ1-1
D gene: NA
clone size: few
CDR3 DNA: TGTGCCACCAGCAGAGATTCCCGTGAAGCTTTCTTT
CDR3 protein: CATSRDSREAFF

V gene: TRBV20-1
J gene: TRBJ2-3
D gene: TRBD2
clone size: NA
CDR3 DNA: TGCAGTGCTAGGCTTCTAGCGGGAGGTCTGAACACAGATACGCAGTATTTT
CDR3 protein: CSARLLAGGLNTDTQYF

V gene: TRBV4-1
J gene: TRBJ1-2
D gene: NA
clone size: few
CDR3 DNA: TGCGCCAGCAGCCAAGGGGCCCGGGCGATGGCCTATGGCTACACCTTC
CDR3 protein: CASSQGARAMAYGYTF

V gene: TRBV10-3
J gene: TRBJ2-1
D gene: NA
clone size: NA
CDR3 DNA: TGTGCCATCAGAAGGGAGAGCTCCTACAATGAGCAGTTCTTC
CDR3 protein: CAIRRESSYNEQFF

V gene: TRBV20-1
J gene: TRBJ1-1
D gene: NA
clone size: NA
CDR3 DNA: TGCAGTCCTCGGGCGAACACTGAAGCTTTCTTT
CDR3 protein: CSPRANTEAFF

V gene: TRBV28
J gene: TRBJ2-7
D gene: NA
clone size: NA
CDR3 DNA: TGTGCCAGCACCACCGTAACATCCCACGAGCAGTACTTC
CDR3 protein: CASTTVTSHEQYF

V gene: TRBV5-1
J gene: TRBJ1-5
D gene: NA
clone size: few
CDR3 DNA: TGCGCCAGCAGCTTGTCGGTGGGCAATCAGCCCCAGCATTTT
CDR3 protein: CASSLSVGNQPQHF

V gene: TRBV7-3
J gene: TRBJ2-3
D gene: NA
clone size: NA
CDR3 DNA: TGTGCCAGCAGCTTAAACCCGTCAGATACGCAGTATTTT
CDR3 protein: CASSLNPSDTQYF

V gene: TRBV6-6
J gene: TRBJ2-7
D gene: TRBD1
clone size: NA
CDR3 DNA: TGTGCCAGCACCCGGGGGGACAGGGGATCGGGGGAGCAGTACTTC
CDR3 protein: CASTRGDRGSGEQYF

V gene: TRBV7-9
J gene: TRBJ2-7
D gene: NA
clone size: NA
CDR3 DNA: TGTGCCAGCAGCGAAAATCCCGGGTACGAGCAGTACTTC
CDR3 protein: CASSENPGYEQYF

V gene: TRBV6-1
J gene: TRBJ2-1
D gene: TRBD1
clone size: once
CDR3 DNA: TGTGCCAGCAGGCCCCTGTCGGGACAGGGAACCGGTGAGCAGTTCTTC
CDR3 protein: CASRPLSGQGTGEQFF

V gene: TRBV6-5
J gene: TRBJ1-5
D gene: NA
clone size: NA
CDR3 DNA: TGTGCCAGCAGCTCATCTCTGGGGGCCCTATATGGCAATCAGCCCCAGCATTTT
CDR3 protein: CASSSSLGALYGNQPQHF

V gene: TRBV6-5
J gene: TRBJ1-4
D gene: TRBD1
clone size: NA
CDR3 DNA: TGTGCCAGCAGTCCACCGACAGGGGGGAAACTGTTTTTT
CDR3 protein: CASSPPTGGKLFF

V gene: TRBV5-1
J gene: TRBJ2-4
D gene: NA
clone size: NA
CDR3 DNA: TGCGCCAGCAGCTCGATACTCATTGGGGCCAAAAACATTCAGTACTTC
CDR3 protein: CASSSILIGAKNIQYF

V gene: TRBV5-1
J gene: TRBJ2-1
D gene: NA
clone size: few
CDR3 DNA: TGCGCCAGCAGCCCTTCGACTGGGAGCTCCTACAATGAGCAGTTCTTC
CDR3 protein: CASSPSTGSSYNEQFF

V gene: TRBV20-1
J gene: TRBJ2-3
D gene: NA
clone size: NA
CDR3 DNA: TGCAGTGCTAGAGCCCGAGGACTGCCGTTCACAGGAGATACGCAGTATTTT
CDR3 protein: CSARARGLPFTGDTQYF